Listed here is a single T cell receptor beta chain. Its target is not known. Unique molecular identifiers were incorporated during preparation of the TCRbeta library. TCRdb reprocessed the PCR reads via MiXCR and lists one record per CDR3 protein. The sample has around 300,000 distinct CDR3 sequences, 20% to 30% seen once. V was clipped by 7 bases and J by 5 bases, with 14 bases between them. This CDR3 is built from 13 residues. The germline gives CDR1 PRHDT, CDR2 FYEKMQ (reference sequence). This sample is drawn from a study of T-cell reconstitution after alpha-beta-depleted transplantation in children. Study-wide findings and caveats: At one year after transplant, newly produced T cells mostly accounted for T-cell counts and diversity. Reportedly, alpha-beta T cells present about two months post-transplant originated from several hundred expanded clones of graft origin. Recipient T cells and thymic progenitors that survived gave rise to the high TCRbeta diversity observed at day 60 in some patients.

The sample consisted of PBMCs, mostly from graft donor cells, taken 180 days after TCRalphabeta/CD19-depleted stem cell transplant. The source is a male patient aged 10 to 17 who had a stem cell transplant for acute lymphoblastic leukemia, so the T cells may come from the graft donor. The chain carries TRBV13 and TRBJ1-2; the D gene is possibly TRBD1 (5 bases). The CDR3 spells CASINRRGYGYTF. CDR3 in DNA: TGTGCCAGCATCAATAGACGGGGGTATGGCTACACCTTC.